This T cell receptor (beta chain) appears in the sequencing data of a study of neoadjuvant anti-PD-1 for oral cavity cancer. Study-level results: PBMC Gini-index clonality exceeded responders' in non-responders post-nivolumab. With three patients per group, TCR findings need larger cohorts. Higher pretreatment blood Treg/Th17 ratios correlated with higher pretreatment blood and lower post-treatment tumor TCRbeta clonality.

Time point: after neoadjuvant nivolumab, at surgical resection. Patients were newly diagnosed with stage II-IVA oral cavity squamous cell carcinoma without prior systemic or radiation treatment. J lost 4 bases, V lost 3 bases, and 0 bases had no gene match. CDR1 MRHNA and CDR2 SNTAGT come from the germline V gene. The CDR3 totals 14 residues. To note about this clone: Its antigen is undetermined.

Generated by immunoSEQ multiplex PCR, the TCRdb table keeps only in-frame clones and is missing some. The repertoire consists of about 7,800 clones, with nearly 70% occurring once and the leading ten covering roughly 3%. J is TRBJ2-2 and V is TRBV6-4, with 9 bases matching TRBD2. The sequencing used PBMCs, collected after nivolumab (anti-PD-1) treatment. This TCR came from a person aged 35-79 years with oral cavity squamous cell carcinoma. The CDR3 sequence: CASSEGLATGELFF. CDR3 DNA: TGTGCCAGCAGTGAGGGACTAGCCACCGGGGAGCTGTTTTTT.